One and the same sample provided the 18 T cell receptor beta chains below, sequenced in a study of T-cell memory formation after mild COVID-19. MiXCR, run by TCRdb on the 5' RACE reads, gives a single entry per CDR3 protein. The table shows approximately 240,000 distinct CDR3 sequences, with 16% occurring only once. Sequencing was performed on PBMCs or a T cell subset sorted from them (not recorded which). The receptor source for this set is a man between 18 and 29 years old who had mild COVID-19 (a few samples of this study predate the infection). Cell type and time point are not known.

V usage is TRBV11-2 and J usage is TRBJ1-4; D unclear. Trimming cost V 2 bases and J 6 bases, with 7 bases left between them. The CDR3 totals 13 residues. Per the germline V gene, CDR1 is SGHAT and CDR2 is FQNNGV. The DNA for the CDR3 is TGTGCCAGCAGCTTAAGGGCGGATGAAAAACTGTTTTTT. Encoded protein: CASSLRADEKLFF.

This clonotype was counted a few times. The rearrangement joins TRBV5-1 to TRBJ2-1; 8 nucleotides agree with TRBD2. There are 16 residues in the CDR3. The germline gives CDR1 SGHRS, CDR2 YFSETQ. With 4 bases clipped from V and 8 bases from J, the junction kept 14 bases outside the gene matches. Written as DNA, the CDR3 is TGCGCCAGCAGCAGATCCGGGACTAGAACTAGTTATGAGCAGTTCTTC. Its translation is CASSRSGTRTSYEQFF.

This clonotype appeared a few times. This chain uses TRBV18 with TRBJ1-5; no clear D gene. The CDR3 sequence is 13 residues long. The V gene lost 3 bases and the J gene lost 5 bases, with 8 bases spanning the gap. Germline V gene lookup returns CDR1 KGHSH and CDR2 LQKENI. CDR3 nucleotide sequence: TGTGCCAGCTCACCGGATGTGGATCAGCCCCAGCATTTT. Translating gives CASSPDVDQPQHF.

This rearrangement joins TRBV5-1 to TRBJ2-2, with D perhaps TRBD1 (6 bases). This CDR3 is built from 14 residues. V was cut by 4 bases and J by 8 bases, with 15 bases left in between. Germline V lookup: CDR1 SGHRS, CDR2 YFSETQ. CDR3 loop: CASSPYRVGGELFF. The CDR3 region has the DNA TGCGCCAGCAGCCCATACAGGGTCGGTGGGGAGCTGTTTTTT.

This clonotype was counted between two and nine times. The chain combines TRBV25-1 with TRBJ2-2, with 8 positions matching TRBD2. J was trimmed by 4 bases and V by 3 bases; bases with no gene match: 4. CDR1 and CDR2 from the germline V gene are MGHDK and SYGVNS. This CDR3 has 15 amino acids. The chain's CDR3 is CASSDGRGATGELFF. CDR3 sequence (DNA): TGTGCCAGCAGTGACGGGAGGGGTGCCACCGGGGAGCTGTTTTTT.

The rearrangement joins TRBV6-4 to TRBJ2-3, with 10 bases lining up with TRBD1. J gave up 4 bases and V 2 bases, and 3 bases lay outside the gene matches. CDR1 is MRHNA and CDR2 is SNTAGT in the germline V gene. This CDR3 spans 15 amino acids. This CDR3 is CASSDGGTGADTQYF. As DNA, the CDR3 is TGTGCCAGCAGTGACGGAGGGACAGGGGCAGATACGCAGTATTTT.

This clonotype occurred a few times. The chain links TRBV12-3 or TRBV12-4 to TRBJ2-5, with D unclear. The CDR3 loop spans 14 amino acids. Trimming removed 4 bases from V and 2 bases from J, with 11 bases in between. CDR3 residues: CASSSWQVQETQYF. Here the CDR3 DNA reads TGTGCCAGCAGTTCGTGGCAGGTTCAAGAGACCCAGTACTTC.

This clonotype was detected ten times or more. The chain combines TRBV7-2 with TRBJ1-5; D not certain. The length of the CDR3 is 16 residues. V lost 1 base and J 2 bases, leaving 12 bases between the germline ends. Germline V gene data show CDR1 as SGHTA and CDR2 as FQGNSA. CDR3 loop: CASSLDRAGGNQPQHF. The CDR3 DNA sequence: TGTGCCAGCAGCTTAGATCGGGCTGGAGGCAATCAGCCCCAGCATTTT.

This rearrangement joins TRBV7-2 to TRBJ1-1; D is undetermined. Germline V gene sequence: CDR1 SGHTA, CDR2 FQGNSA. The CDR3 totals 13 residues. V shed 5 bases and J shed 3 bases, with 10 bases lying between them. DNA for the CDR3: TGTGCCAGCAGCGGAGGTGGGTACACTGAAGCTTTCTTT. It encodes CASSGGGYTEAFF. The entire variable domain, with the rest obtained from reference TRBV7-2 and TRBJ1-1, is as follows: GAGVSQSPSNKVTEKGKDVELRCDPISGHTALYWYRQSLGQGLEFLIYFQGNSAPDKSGLPSDRFSAERTGGSVSTLTIQRTQQEDSAVYLCASSGGGYTEAFFGQGTRLTVV.

The chain joins TRBV12-3 or TRBV12-4 to TRBJ2-4; D gene uncertain. The CDR3 sequence is 17 residues long. V gave up 1 base and J gave up 1 base, with 14 bases separating them. DNA for the CDR3: TGTGCCAGCAGTTTAGAGTCCCAAGTCGTGGCCAAAAACATTCAGTACTTC. Its translation is CASSLESQVVAKNIQYF.

V gene TRBV12-3 or TRBV12-4 combines with J gene TRBJ1-1; D unresolved. The CDR3 runs 11 residues. V was shortened by 5 bases and J by 10 bases, with 11 bases between the two germline ends. The CDR3 is CASSSMEAAFF. CDR3 coding DNA: TGTGCCAGCAGTAGCATGGAGGCAGCTTTCTTT.

The table lists this clonotype with a few counts. This sequence joins TRBV12-3 or TRBV12-4 and TRBJ2-6, with no clear D. V lost 4 bases and J lost 2, with 9 bases in between. The CDR3 runs 15 residues. CDR3 residues: CASSSTDTGANVLTF. CDR3 nucleotide sequence: TGTGCCAGCAGTTCTACAGACACTGGGGCCAACGTCCTGACTTTC.

This clonotype was observed a few times. The junction differs from germline at one of its ends, possibly a read error. The V call is TRBV7-7, the J call TRBJ2-1, with D perhaps matching TRBD1 (6 bases). Germline CDR1 is SSHAT and CDR2 is FNYEAQ (reference sequence). The CDR3 length is 13 residues. The CDR3 protein is CASSLERGNEQFF. CDR3 bases: TGTGCTAGCAGCTTGGAAAGGGGGAATGAGCAGTTCTTC. Together with reference TRBV7-7 and TRBJ2-1, the CDR3 gives the full variable domain: GAGVSQSPRYKVTKRGQDVTLRCDPISSHATLYWYQQALGQGPEFLTYFNYEAQPDKSGLPSDRFSAERPEGSISTLTIQRTEQRDSAMYRCASSLERGNEQFFGPGTRLTVL.

This clonotype was counted between two and nine times. The chain recombines TRBV6-1 with TRBJ1-2, with 8 bases that match TRBD1. The junction had 4 bases not matched to a gene; V was cut back by 1 base and J by 3 bases. The CDR3 loop spans 15 amino acids. Germline-derived CDR1 and CDR2 are MNHNS and SASEGT. CDR3: CASSEGGQVYYGYTF. CDR3 DNA: TGTGCCAGCAGTGAAGGGGGACAGGTCTACTATGGCTACACCTTC.

The chain employs TRBV2 and TRBJ1-3, with 8 nucleotides matching TRBD1. From germline, CDR1 is SNHLY and CDR2 FYNNEI. The trim removed 6 bases at V and 8 bases at J, leaving 6 bases unmatched. The CDR3 loop spans 13 amino acids. This CDR3 reads CASRGQGADTIYF. CDR3 sequence (DNA): TGTGCCAGCAGAGGACAGGGCGCGGACACCATATATTTT.

The CDR3 sequence: CASRRQGYTEAFF. The CDR3 bases are TGTGCCAGCAGGAGACAGGGCTACACTGAAGCTTTCTTT. The gene calls are TRBV12-3 or TRBV12-4 and TRBJ1-1; TRBD1 matches at 7 bases. J was trimmed by 3 bases and V by 6 bases; bases with no gene match: 4. CDR3 length: 13 amino acids.

The gene calls are TRBV3-1 and TRBJ1-2; weak D call: TRBD1 (6 bases). Germline assignment: CDR1 LGHDT and CDR2 YNNKEL (reference sequence). This CDR3 comprises 14 residues. Trimming removed 1 base at V and 8 bases at J, with 14 bases between. The DNA for the CDR3 is TGTGCCAGCAGCCAAGGCCACAGGGACGCGGGCTACACCTTC. This codes for CASSQGHRDAGYTF. Complete variable domain (other parts from reference TRBV3-1 and TRBJ1-2): DTAVSQTPKYLVTQMGNDKSIKCEQNLGHDTMYWYKQDSKKFLKIMFSYNNKELIINETVPNRFSPKSPDKAHLNLHINSLELGDSAVYFCASSQGHRDAGYTFGSGTRLTVV.

The chain joins TRBV6-6 to TRBJ2-5; 9 nucleotides align to TRBD2. This CDR3 comprises 15 residues. The junction had 9 bases not matched to a gene; V was cut back by 5 bases and J by 5 bases. Germline loops: CDR1 MNHNY, CDR2 SVGAGI (reference sequence). Here the CDR3 DNA reads TGTGCCAGCAGTCCTCACTCTAGCGGGGAGGAGACCCAGTACTTC. As protein: CASSPHSSGEETQYF.